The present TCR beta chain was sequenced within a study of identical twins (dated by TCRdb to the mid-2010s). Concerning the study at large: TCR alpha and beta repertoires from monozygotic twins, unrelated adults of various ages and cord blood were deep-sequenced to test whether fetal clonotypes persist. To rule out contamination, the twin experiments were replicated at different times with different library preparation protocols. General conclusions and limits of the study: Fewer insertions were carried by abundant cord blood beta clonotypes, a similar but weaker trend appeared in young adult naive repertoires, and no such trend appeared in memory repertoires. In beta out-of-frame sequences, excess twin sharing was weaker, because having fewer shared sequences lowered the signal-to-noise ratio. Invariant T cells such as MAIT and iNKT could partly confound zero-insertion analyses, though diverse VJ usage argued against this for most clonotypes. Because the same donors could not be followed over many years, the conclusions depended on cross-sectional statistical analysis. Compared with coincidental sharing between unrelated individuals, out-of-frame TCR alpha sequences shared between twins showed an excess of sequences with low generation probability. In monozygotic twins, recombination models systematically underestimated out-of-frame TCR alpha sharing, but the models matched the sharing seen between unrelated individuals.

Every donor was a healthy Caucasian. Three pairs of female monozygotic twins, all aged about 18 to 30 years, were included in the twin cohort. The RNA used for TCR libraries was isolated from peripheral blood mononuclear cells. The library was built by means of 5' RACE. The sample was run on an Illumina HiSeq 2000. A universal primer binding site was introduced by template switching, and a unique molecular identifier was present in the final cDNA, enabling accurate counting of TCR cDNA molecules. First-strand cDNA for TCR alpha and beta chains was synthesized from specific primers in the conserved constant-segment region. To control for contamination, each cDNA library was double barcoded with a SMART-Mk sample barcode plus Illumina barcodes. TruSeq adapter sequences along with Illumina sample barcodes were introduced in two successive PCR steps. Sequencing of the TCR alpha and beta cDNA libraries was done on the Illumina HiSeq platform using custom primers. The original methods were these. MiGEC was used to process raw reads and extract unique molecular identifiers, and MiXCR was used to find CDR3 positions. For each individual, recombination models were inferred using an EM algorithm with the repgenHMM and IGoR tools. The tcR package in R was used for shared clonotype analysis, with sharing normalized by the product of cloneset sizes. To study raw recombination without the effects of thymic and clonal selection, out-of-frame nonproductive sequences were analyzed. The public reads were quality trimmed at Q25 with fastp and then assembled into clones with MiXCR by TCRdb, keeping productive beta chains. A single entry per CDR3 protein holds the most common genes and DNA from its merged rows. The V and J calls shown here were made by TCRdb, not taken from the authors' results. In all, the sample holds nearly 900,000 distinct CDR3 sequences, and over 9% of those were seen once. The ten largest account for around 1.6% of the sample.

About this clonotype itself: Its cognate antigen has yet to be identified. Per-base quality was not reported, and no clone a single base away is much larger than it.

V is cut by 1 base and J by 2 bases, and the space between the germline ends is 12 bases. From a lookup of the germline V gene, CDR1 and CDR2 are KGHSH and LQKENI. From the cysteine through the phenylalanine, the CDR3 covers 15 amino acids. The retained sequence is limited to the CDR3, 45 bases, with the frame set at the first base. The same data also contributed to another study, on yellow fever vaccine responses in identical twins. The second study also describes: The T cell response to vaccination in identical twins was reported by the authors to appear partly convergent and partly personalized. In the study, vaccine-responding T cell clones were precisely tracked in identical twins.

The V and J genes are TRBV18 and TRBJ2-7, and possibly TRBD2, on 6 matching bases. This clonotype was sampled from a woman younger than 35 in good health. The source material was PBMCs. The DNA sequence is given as TGTGCCAGCTCACCACGCGGCGCGGGACCCTACGAGCAGTACTTC. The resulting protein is CASSPRGAGPYEQYF.